This entry lists 13 T cell receptor beta chains sequenced from one sample in a study of blood T cell repertoires in COVID-19. Data came from immunoSEQ multiplex PCR; TCRdb stores just in-frame clones and leaves some out. The table records fewer than 250,000 clones, around four fifths of them present only once. Sequencing input: peripheral blood. These receptors were collected from a woman aged 55-70 years with active or convalescent COVID-19.

The V gene is TRBV7-6, the J gene TRBJ1-2, with 7 nucleotides matching TRBD1. Trimming took 5 bases from V and 4 from J; bases not matched to a gene: 19. This CDR3 comprises 18 residues. CDR1 is SGHVS, CDR2 FNYEAQ, per germline. The CDR3 bases are TGTGCCAGCAGCCCGCGCCCTATGACAGGGTCGGAAGGCTATGGCTACACCTTC. It yields the protein CASSPRPMTGSEGYGYTF.

The chain uses TRBV11-2 and TRBJ2-7, with TRBD2 matching over 9 bases. V lost 2 bases and J lost 0; bases outside the gene matches: 5. CDR3 size: 16 residues. Looked up from germline, CDR1 is SGHAT and CDR2 is FQNNGV. CDR3 in DNA: TGTGCCAGCAGCTTATTCGGGACTAGCAGCTCCTACGAGCAGTACTTC. Encoded protein: CASSLFGTSSSYEQYF.

The J gene is TRBJ1-2, the V gene TRBV19; D may be TRBD1 (5 bases). This CDR3 is built from 13 residues. Looked up from germline, CDR1 is LNHDA and CDR2 is SQIVND (reference sequence). V dropped 3 bases and J dropped 5 bases, with 10 bases sitting between them. CDR3 nucleotides: TGTGCCAGTAGTATCCGGGACTCATATGGCTACACCTTC. Translation: CASSIRDSYGYTF.

This rearrangement joins TRBV5-4 to TRBJ2-4; a weak D match, TRBD2 (7 bases). Between the trimmed V and J ends, which lost 4 bases and 9 bases, there was a span of 17 bases. Germline lookup yields CDR1 SGHNT and CDR2 YYREEE (reference sequence). CDR3 size: 14 residues. CDR3 DNA sequence: TGTGCCAGCAGCGGGGACTACAGGGACGGCATTCAGTACTTC. Amino acid sequence: CASSGDYRDGIQYF.

This chain connects TRBV6-2 or TRBV6-3 to TRBJ1-5; D not resolved. The V gene's germline CDR1 is MNHEY and CDR2 SVGEGT. CDR3 length: 17 residues. V was clipped by 3 bases and J by 0 bases, with 15 bases between them. In DNA, the CDR3 is TGTGCCAGCAGTTATACCGCCAGAAGATATAGCAATCAGCCCCAGCATTTT. Protein: CASSYTARRYSNQPQHF.

V and J are TRBV5-5 and TRBJ1-2; 7 positions agree with TRBD1. The CDR3 extends over 13 amino acids. Germline V CDR1 and CDR2: SGHKS, YYEKEE (reference sequence). With V trimmed by 5 bases and J by 3 bases, 4 bases remained unmatched. The CDR3 coding sequence is TGTGCCAGCAGTTCGACAGGGTACTATGGCTACACCTTC. It translates to CASSSTGYYGYTF.

The chain links TRBV3-1 (or the pseudogene TRBV3-2) to TRBJ1-1, with TRBD1 identical over 7 bases. CDR3 length equals 12 residues. Germline loops: CDR1 LGHDT, CDR2 YNNKEL (reference sequence). Trimming took 3 bases from V and 9 from J; bases not matched to a gene: 4. The chain's CDR3 is CASSQVRGQAFF. In DNA form, the CDR3 reads TGTGCCAGCAGCCAGGTTAGGGGGCAAGCTTTCTTT.

This clone has a handful of counts. The chain couples TRBV28 to TRBJ2-5; no firm D call. The CDR3 length is 14 residues. Germline V gene lookup returns CDR1 MDHEN and CDR2 SYDVKM. V gave up 2 bases and J gave up 5 bases, with 12 bases separating them. CDR3 region: CASSLLRTGETQYF. The CDR3, as DNA: TGTGCCAGCAGTTTACTTCGAACGGGTGAGACCCAGTACTTC.

CDR3 in amino acids: CASRTGQETQYF. The CDR3, as DNA: TGCGCCAGCAGAACAGGACAAGAGACCCAGTACTTC. The rearrangement joins TRBV5-1 to TRBJ2-5; possible D gene TRBD1, 5 bases. The length of the CDR3 is 12 residues. CDR1 SGHRS and CDR2 YFSETQ come from the germline V gene. V shed 5 bases and J shed 2 bases, with 7 bases lying between them.

The count of this clone is one. The chain combines TRBV6-5 with TRBJ1-4, with D tentatively TRBD1 (6 bases). Germline loops: CDR1 MNHEY, CDR2 SVGAGI. V lost 6 bases to trimming and J lost 6 bases, with 14 bases between them. This CDR3 has 14 residues. The CDR3 region is CASRGDNSDEKLFF. CDR3 sequence (DNA): TGTGCCAGCAGGGGGGACAATTCTGATGAAAAACTGTTTTTT.

The chain carries TRBV5-4 and TRBJ1-6; 8 bases map to TRBD1. V shed 5 bases and J 8 bases; nucleotides not matched to a gene: 6. The CDR3 sequence is 14 residues long. Germline values: CDR1 SGHNT, CDR2 YYREEE (reference sequence). For the CDR3, the DNA is TGTGCCAGCAGATACGGACAGGGCGATTCACCCCTCCACTTT. It is translated as CASRYGQGDSPLHF.

The chain couples TRBV28 to TRBJ2-7; a weak D match, TRBD1 (5 bases). Trimming took 2 bases from V and 2 from J, leaving 13 bases between them. Per germline, CDR1 MDHEN and CDR2 SYDVKM. The CDR3 sequence is 15 residues long. The CDR3 DNA reads TGTGCCAGCAGTTTACAGGGCTCTCAGACCTACGAGCAGTACGTC. Protein: CASSLQGSQTYEQYV.

The CDR3 DNA sequence: TGTGCCAGCAGCCGACGCGGGGAAAAGTACGAGCAGTACTTC. Translating it yields CASSRRGEKYEQYF. The genes are TRBV3-1 (or the pseudogene TRBV3-2) and TRBJ2-7, with D maybe TRBD2 (6 bases). Trimming removed 4 bases at V and 4 bases at J, with 14 bases between. The length of the CDR3 is 14 residues. Germline V CDR1 and CDR2: LGHDT, YNNKEL (reference sequence).